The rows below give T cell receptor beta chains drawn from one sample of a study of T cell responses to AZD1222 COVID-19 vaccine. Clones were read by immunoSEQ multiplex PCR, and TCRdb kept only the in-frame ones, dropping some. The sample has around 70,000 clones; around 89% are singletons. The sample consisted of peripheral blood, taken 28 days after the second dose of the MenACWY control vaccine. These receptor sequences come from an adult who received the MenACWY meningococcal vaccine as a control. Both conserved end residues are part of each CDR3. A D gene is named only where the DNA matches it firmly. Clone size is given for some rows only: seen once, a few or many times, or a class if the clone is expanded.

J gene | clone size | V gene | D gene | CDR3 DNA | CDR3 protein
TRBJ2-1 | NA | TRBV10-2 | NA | TGCGCCAGCGGGACTTACAATGAGCAGTTCTTC | CASGTYNEQFF
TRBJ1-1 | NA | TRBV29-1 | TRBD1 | TGCAGCGTTGCTAGGACAGGGGGGGACACTGAAGCTTTCTTT | CSVARTGGDTEAFF
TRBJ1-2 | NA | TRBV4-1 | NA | TGCGCCAGCAGCCAAGATAGCGGCGGTTTAGCTTACTATGGCTACACCTTC | CASSQDSGGLAYYGYTF
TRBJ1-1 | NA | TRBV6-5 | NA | TGTGCCAGCAGTTACGGGACACTGAACACTGAAGCTTTCTTT | CASSYGTLNTEAFF
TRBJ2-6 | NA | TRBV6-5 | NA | TGTGCCAGCAGTCACTCCCCTGGGTCTGGGGCCAACGTCCTGACTTTC | CASSHSPGSGANVLTF
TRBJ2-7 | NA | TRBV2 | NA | TGTGCCAGCAGCGGGACCCCCTACGAGCAGTACTTC | CASSGTPYEQYF
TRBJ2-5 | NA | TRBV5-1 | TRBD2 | TGCGCCAGCAGCTTGGCGGCGGGAGGGCAAGAGACCCAGTACTTC | CASSLAAGGQETQYF
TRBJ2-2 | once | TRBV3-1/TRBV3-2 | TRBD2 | TGTGCCAGCAGCCCCCCAGCGGGGACTAGAAACACCGGGGAGCTGTTTTTT | CASSPPAGTRNTGELFF
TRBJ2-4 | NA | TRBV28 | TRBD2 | TGTGCCAGCAGTCTGGACCGATCCGGGACTAGCATCGGCAAAAACATTCAGTACTTC | CASSLDRSGTSIGKNIQYF
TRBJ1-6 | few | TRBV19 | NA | TGTGCCAGTAGTGCAGAGGGACTTGGGGCCCTCCACTTT | CASSAEGLGALHF
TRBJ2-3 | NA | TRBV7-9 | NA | TGTGCCAGCCAGGGAACAGATACGCAGTATTTT | CASQGTDTQYF
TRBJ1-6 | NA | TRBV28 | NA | TGTGCCAGCAGTGGCAGCCCATATAATTCACCCCTCCACTTT | CASSGSPYNSPLHF
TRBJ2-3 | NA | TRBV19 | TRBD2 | TGTGCCAGTAGCAAACTGGGGGGGGGCACAGATACGCAGTATTTT | CASSKLGGGTDTQYF
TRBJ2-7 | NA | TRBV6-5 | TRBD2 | TGTGCCAGCACGGGAGGGGGGGGCTCCGAGCAGTACTTC | CASTGGGGSEQYF
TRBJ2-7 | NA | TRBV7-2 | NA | TGTGCCAGCAGCTTAGCGGGGGACATAGGCTCCTACGAGCAGTACTTC | CASSLAGDIGSYEQYF
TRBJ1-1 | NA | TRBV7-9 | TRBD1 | TGTGCCAGCAGCGGGGTGGGACAGGGTTACACTGAAGCTTTCTTT | CASSGVGQGYTEAFF
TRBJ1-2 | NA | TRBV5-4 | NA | TGTGCCAGCAGCTTGGATGAGGGGGGAGGCTATGGCTACACCTTC | CASSLDEGGGYGYTF
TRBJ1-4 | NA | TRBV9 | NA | TGTGCCAGCAGCGTAGCACCAGGGCAGGATGAAAAACTGTTTTTT | CASSVAPGQDEKLFF
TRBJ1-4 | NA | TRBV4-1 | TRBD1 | TGCGCCAGCAGCCAAGAGTCCGGGACAGGAATTGAAAAACTGTTTTTT | CASSQESGTGIEKLFF
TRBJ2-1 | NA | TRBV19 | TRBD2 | TGTGCCAGTAGTCCGGGGCGGGTAGCGGGAAACTCCTACAATGAGCAGTTCTTC | CASSPGRVAGNSYNEQFF
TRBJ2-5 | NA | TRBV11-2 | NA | TGTGCCAGCAGCCAAAGGGGGGTTGGGGAGACCCAGTACTTC | CASSQRGVGETQYF
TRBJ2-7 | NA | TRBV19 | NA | TGTGCCAGTAGTATAGGGGGCATCTACGAGCAGTACTTC | CASSIGGIYEQYF
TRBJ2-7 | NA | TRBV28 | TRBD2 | TGTGCCAGCAGACCTCAACCGGGACTAGCAACCTACGAGCAGTACTTC | CASRPQPGLATYEQYF
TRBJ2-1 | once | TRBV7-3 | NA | TGTGCCAGCAGCCCCTTTGGGAGTGAGCAGTTCTTC | CASSPFGSEQFF
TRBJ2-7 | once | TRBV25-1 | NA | TGTGCCAGCTCACGGGACACATACGAGCAGTACTTC | CASSRDTYEQYF
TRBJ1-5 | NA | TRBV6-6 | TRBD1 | TGTGCCAGCAGTTACTCGGGACAGGGGGTTCTTCAGCCCCAGCATTTT | CASSYSGQGVLQPQHF
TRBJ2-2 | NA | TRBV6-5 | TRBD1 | TGTGCCGTGGGACAGGGCAACACCGGGGAGCTGTTTTTT | CAVGQGNTGELFF
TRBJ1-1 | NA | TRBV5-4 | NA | TGTGCCAGCAGCTTGCAGGGGTCCATGAACACTGAAGCTTTCTTT | CASSLQGSMNTEAFF
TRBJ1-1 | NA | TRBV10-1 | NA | TGCGCCAGCTTGGGGGGGAACGGCACTGAAGCTTTCTTT | CASLGGNGTEAFF
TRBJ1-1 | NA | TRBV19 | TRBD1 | TGTGCCAGTAGCAACGTAGGGACAGGGACTGAAGCTTTCTTT | CASSNVGTGTEAFF
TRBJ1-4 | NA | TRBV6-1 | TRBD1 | TGTGCCAGCAGTGAAGGACAGGGGGCGCGAGAAAAACTGTTTTTT | CASSEGQGAREKLFF
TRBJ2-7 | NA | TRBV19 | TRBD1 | TGTGCCAGTAGTATGAGGGGGCCCTCCTACGAGCAGTACTTC | CASSMRGPSYEQYF
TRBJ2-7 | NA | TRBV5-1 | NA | TGCGCCAGCAGCATGCAGTCAGCCACCGAGCAGTACTTC | CASSMQSATEQYF
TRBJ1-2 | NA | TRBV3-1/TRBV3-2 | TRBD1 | TGTGCCAGCAGCCAAGATGAAGGGACAGGGGGATGGTATGGCTACACCTTC | CASSQDEGTGGWYGYTF
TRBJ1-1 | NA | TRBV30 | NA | TGTGCCTGGACTAGAGAACCCATGAACACTGAAGCTTTCTTT | CAWTREPMNTEAFF
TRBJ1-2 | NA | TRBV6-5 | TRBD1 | TGTGCCAGCAGTTCGGACAGGGCCCATGGCTACACCTTC | CASSSDRAHGYTF
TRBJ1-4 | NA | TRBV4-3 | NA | TGCGCCAGCAGCCGGCGGGACAATGAAAAACTGTTTTTT | CASSRRDNEKLFF
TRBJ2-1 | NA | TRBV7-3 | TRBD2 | TGTGCCAGCAGCTTATTGGCGGGGGGATCCAATGAGCAGTTCTTC | CASSLLAGGSNEQFF
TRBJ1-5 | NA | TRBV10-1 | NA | TGCGCCAGCAGTTCCGGGGATAGCAATCAGCCCCAGCATTTT | CASSSGDSNQPQHF
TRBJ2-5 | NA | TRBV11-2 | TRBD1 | TGTGCCAGCAGCTCAGATAGGGGACAGGGCCACCAAGAGACCCAGTACTTC | CASSSDRGQGHQETQYF
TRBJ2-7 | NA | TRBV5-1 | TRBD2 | TGCGCCAGCAGATTCGGGGGGTCTGCCGAGCAGTACTTC | CASRFGGSAEQYF
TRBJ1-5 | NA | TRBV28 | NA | TGTGCCAGCAGCGGACAGACTTATAGCAATCAGCCCCAGCATTTT | CASSGQTYSNQPQHF
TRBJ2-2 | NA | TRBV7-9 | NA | TGTGCCAGCAGCTTAACCGGGGAGCTGTTTTTT | CASSLTGELFF
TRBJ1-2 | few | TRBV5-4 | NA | TGTGCCAGCAAATCCCCCGGAGCAGGGCCTTATGGCTACACCTTC | CASKSPGAGPYGYTF
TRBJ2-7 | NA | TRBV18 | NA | TGTGCCAGCTCACCACCAACGGGAGCCTACGAGCAGTACTTC | CASSPPTGAYEQYF
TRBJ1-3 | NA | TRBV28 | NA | TGTGCCAGCAGTTCACCCCAGGCTTCTGGAAACACCATATATTTT | CASSSPQASGNTIYF
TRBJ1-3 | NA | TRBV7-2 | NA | TGTGCCAGCAGCTCCGTAATTGGGGTTCCTGGAAACACCATATATTTT | CASSSVIGVPGNTIYF
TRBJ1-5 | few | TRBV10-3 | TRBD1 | TGTGCCATCAGTGAAGGACAGGTGGGTCGATATCAGCCCCAGCATTTT | CAISEGQVGRYQPQHF
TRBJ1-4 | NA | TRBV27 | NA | TGTGCCAGCAGTGACACCGGGACGGCTTTTGGAAAACTGTTTTTT | CASSDTGTAFGKLFF
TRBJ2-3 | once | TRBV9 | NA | TGTGCCAGCAGCGCCTCGGGCCTGAGCACAGATACGCAGTATTTT | CASSASGLSTDTQYF
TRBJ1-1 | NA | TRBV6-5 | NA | TGTGCCAGCATCGCACGGTCCAGGGCGGACACTGAAGCTTTCTTT | CASIARSRADTEAFF
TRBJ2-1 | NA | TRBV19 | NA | TGTGCCAGTAGTATACCCAATAGGGGCAAAAATGAGCAGTTCTTC | CASSIPNRGKNEQFF
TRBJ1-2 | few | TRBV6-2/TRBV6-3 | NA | TGTGCCAGCAGTTCCGGCGCCCCCGGGGGCTATGGCTACACCTTC | CASSSGAPGGYGYTF
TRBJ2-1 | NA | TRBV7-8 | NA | TGTGCCAGCAGCCCAGTTAGGGGCGGGCATGAGCAGTTCTTC | CASSPVRGGHEQFF
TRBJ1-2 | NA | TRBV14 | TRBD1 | TGTGCCAGCAGCCAAGACAGGGGGTATGGCGGCTACACCTTC | CASSQDRGYGGYTF
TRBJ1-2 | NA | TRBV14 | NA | TGTGCCAGCAGCCAAGGGACTTACGGGTACACCTTC | CASSQGTYGYTF
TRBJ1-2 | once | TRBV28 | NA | TGTGCCAGCAGTTCCCCCGGACGGCTAACTAACTATGGCTACACCTTC | CASSSPGRLTNYGYTF
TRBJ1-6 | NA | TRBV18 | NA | TGTGCCAGCTCACCGGGCGTGCGTAATTCACCCCTCCACTTT | CASSPGVRNSPLHF
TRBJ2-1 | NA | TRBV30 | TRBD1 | TGTGCCTGGAGTGGGACAGGAGGTTACGAGCAGTTCTTC | CAWSGTGGYEQFF
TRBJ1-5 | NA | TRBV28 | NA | TGTGCCAGCAGTGTGACCAGGGCCTTCCTGTACAATCAGCCCCAGCATTTT | CASSVTRAFLYNQPQHF